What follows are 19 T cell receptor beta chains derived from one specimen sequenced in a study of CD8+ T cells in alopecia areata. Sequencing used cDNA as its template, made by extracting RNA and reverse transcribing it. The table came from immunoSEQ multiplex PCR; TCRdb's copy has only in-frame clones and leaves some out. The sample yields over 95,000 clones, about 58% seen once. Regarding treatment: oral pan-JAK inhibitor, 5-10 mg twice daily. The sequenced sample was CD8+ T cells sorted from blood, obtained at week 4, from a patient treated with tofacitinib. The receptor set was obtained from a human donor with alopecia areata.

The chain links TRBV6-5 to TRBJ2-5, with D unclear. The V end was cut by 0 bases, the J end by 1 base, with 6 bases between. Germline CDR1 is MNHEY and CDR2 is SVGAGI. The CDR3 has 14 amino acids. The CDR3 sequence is CASSYSIAQETQYF. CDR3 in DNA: TGTGCCAGCAGTTACTCGATAGCCCAAGAGACCCAGTACTTC.

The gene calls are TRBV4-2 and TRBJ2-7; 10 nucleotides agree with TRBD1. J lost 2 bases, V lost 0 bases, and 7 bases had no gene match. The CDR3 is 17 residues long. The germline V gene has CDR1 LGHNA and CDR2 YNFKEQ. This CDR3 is CASSQDGRGTGAYEQYF. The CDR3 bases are TGTGCCAGCAGCCAAGATGGGCGTGGGACAGGGGCCTACGAGCAGTACTTC.

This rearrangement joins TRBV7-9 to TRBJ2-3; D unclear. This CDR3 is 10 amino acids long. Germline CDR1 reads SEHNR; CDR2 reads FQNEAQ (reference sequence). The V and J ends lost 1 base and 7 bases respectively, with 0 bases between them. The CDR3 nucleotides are TGTGCCAGCAGCTTAGATACGCAGTATTTT. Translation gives CASSLDTQYF. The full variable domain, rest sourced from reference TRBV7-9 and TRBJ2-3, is DTGVSQNPRHKITKRGQNVTFRCDPISEHNRLYWYRQTLGQGPEFLTYFQNEAQLEKSRLLSDRFSAERPKGSFSTLEIQRTEQGDSAMYLCASSLDTQYFGPGTRLTVL.

CDR3 in DNA: TGTGCCAGCAGCTACGGGACAGGGACCTACGAGCAGTACTTC. Encoded protein: CASSYGTGTYEQYF. This chain joins TRBV7-6 and TRBJ2-7; the match to TRBD1 covers 9 bases. Germline CDR1 reads SGHVS; CDR2 reads FNYEAQ. The J segment lost 2 bases and the V segment lost 4 bases, leaving 3 bases of the junction unmatched. The CDR3 sequence is 14 residues long.

The CDR3 DNA is TGTGCCAGCAGCGGCTATGGCTACACCTTC. Protein product: CASSGYGYTF. This chain joins TRBV9 and TRBJ1-2; D is undetermined. With 3 bases removed from V and 4 bases from J, the gap between germline ends came to 1 base. The CDR3 is 10 residues long. Per germline, CDR1 SGDLS and CDR2 YYNGEE.

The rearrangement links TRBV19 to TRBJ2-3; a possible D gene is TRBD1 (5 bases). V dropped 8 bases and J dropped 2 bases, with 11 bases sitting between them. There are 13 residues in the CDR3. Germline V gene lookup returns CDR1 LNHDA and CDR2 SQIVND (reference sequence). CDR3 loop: CASSDRLTDTQYF. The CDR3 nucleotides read TGTGCCAGTTCCGACAGACTCACAGATACGCAGTATTTT.

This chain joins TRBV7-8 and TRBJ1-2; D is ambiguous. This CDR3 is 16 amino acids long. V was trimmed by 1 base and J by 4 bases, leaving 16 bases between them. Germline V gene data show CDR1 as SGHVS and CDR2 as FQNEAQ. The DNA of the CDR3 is TGTGCCAGCAGCTTAGAAACGGGTCTACAAGGCTATGGCTACACCTTC. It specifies CASSLETGLQGYGYTF.

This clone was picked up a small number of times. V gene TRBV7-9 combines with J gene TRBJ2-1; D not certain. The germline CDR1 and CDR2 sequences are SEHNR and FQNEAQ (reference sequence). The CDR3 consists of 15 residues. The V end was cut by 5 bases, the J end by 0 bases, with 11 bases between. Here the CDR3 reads CASSPDLSSYNEQFF. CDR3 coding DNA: TGTGCCAGCAGCCCCGACTTGAGCTCCTACAATGAGCAGTTCTTC.

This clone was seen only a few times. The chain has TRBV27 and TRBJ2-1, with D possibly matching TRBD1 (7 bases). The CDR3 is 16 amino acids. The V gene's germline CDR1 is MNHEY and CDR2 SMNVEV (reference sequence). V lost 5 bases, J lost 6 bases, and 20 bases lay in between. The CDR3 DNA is TGTGCCAGCAGTCCCTTGACAGGGACGGGGGCCAATGAGCAGTTCTTC. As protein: CASSPLTGTGANEQFF.

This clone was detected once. CDR3 DNA sequence: TGTGCCAGCAGCCAAGAACTTGCGAGGGGCGAGGATACGCAGTATTTT. Translated, it gives CASSQELARGEDTQYF. The chain joins TRBV4-2 to TRBJ2-3; TRBD1 or TRBD2 may be the D gene (5 bases each). CDR1 is LGHNA, CDR2 YNFKEQ, per germline. The V end lost 0 bases, the J end lost 6 bases, and 16 bases lay between the germline ends. This CDR3 comprises 16 residues.

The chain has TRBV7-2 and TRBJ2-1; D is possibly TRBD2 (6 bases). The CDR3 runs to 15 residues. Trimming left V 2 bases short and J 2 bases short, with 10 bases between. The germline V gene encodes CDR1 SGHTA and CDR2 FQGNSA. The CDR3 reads CASSLRGGTYNEQFF. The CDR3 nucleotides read TGTGCCAGCAGCTTAAGGGGCGGGACCTACAATGAGCAGTTCTTC.

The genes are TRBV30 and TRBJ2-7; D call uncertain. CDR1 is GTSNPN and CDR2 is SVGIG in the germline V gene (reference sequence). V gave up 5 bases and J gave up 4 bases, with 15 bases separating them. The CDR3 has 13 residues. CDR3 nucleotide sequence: TGTGCCTGGTCTTCAGGTTCAGGATACGAGCAGTACTTC. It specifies CAWSSGSGYEQYF.

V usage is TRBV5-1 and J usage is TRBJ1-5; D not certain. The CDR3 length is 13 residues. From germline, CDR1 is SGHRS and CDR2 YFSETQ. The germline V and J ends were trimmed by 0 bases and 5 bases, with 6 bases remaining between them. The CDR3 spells CASSLEPDQPQHF. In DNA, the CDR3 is TGCGCCAGCAGCTTGGAACCGGATCAGCCCCAGCATTTT.

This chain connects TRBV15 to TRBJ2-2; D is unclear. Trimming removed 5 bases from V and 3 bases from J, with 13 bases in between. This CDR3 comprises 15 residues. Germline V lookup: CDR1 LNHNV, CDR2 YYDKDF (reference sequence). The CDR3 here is CATSYWTDYTGELFF. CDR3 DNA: TGTGCCACCAGCTACTGGACGGATTACACCGGGGAGCTGTTTTTT.

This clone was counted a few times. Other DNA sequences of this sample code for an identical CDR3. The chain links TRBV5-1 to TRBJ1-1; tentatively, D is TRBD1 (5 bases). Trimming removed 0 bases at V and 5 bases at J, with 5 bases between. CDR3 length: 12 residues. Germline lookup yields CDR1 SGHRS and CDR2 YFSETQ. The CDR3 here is CASSLEGTEAFF. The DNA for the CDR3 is TGCGCCAGCAGCTTGGAGGGGACTGAAGCTTTCTTT. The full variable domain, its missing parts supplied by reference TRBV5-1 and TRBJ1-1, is KAGVTQTPRYLIKTRGQQVTLSCSPISGHRSVSWYQQTPGQGLQFLFEYFSETQRNKGNFPGRFSGRQFSNSRSEMNVSTLELGDSALYLCASSLEGTEAFFGQGTRLTVV.

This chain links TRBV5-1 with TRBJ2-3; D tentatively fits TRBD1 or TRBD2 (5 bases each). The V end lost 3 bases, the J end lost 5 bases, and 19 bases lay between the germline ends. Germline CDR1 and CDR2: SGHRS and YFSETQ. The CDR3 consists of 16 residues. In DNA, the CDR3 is TGCGCCAGCAGCTCTCCCCGGGACCTTCTCAAAGATACGCAGTATTTT. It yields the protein CASSSPRDLLKDTQYF.

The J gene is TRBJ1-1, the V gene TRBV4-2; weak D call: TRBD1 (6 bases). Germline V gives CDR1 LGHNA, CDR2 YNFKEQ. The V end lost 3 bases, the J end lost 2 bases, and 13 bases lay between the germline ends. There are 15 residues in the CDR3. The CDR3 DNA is TGTGCCAGCAGCCAGGAGGGGGTAGGAAACACTGAAGCTTTCTTT. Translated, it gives CASSQEGVGNTEAFF.

CDR3 in amino acids: CAWSVGGSYGYTF. CDR3 coding DNA: TGTGCCTGGAGTGTAGGAGGGTCCTATGGCTACACCTTC. The J gene is TRBJ1-2, the V gene TRBV30, with unresolved D. The V end lost 0 bases, the J end lost 4 bases, and 9 bases lay between the germline ends. This CDR3 has 13 amino acids. Germline V gene lookup returns CDR1 GTSNPN and CDR2 SVGIG (reference sequence).

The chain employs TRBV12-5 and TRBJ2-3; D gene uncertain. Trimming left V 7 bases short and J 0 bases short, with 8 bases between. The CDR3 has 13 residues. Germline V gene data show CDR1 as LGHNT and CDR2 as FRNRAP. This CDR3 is CASASLSTDTQYF. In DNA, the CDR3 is TGTGCTAGTGCCAGCTTAAGCACAGATACGCAGTATTTT.